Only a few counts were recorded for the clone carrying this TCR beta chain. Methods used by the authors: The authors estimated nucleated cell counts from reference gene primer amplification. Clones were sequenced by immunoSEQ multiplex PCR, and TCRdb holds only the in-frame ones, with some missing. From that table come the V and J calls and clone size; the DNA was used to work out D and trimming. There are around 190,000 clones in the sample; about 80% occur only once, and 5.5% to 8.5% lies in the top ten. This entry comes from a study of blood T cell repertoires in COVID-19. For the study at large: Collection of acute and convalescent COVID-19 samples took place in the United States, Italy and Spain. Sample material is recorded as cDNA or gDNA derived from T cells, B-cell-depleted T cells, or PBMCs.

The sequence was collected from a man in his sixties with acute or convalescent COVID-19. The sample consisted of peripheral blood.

CDR3 in amino acids: CASSMREGSSLRMNTEAFF. CDR3 coding DNA: TGTGCCAGTAGTATGAGGGAGGGCTCGTCCCTTCGTATGAACACTGAAGCTTTCTTT. The chain links TRBV19 to TRBJ1-1; D not resolved. Between the trimmed V and J ends, which lost 3 bases and 0 bases, there was a span of 23 bases. Germline-derived CDR1 and CDR2 are LNHDA and SQIVND (reference sequence). CDR3 length equals 19 residues.